This note documents a single T cell receptor (beta chain) sequence. Antigen: not known. The germline V gene encodes CDR1 SNHLY and CDR2 FYNNEI. V was clipped by 7 bases and J by 7 bases; unmatched bases: 10. The length of the CDR3 is 13 residues. This sample is part of a study of a mutant IDH1 vaccine in newly diagnosed glioma. As to time point: week 47, end of study. Doses comprised 300 ug of mutant IDH1 20-mer peptide each, plus topical imiquimod. The protocol was immunoSEQ multiplex PCR, while the TCRdb copy is restricted to in-frame clones and leaves out a portion. Of 45,000 to 65,000 clones in the sample, around three fifths were seen once. General study findings and limits: Vaccine-induced responses were seen in approximately 92% of patients, spanning several MHC alleles.

V and J are TRBV2 and TRBJ2-7, with TRBD1 matching over 7 bases. Sequenced material: peripheral blood mononuclear cells (PBMCs), taken from a glioma patient whose treatment included an IDH1 peptide vaccine. The TCR sequence derives from a man aged 40-49 years with glioma. Some clones in this sample may be carry-over from other donors' samples. In DNA, the CDR3 is TGTGCCAGCAAGACAGGGACCCTGGGAGAGCAGTACTTC. Translating it yields CASKTGTLGEQYF.